This T cell receptor beta chain is from a study of T cells in localized non-small cell lung cancer. On this clone: The antigen remains unidentified.

Here immunoSEQ multiplex PCR was the method, and the copy in TCRdb shows in-frame clones only, minus some. The table records some 36,000 clones, 70% to 90% of them present only once. CDR1 and CDR2 from the germline V gene are MDHEN and SYDVKM. This CDR3 has 16 residues. V was shortened by 1 base and J by 0 bases, with 10 bases between the two germline ends. Study observations and caveats: Longer survival (overall) was linked to higher T cell density in blood. Investigators sequenced only a single tumor region, leaving heterogeneity possible.

The material was peripheral blood mononuclear cells, obtained before any cancer treatment. The chain is built from TRBV28 and TRBJ2-1; D gene ambiguous. The receptor comes from a male donor at least 60 years old with stage II lung adenocarcinoma. This CDR3 is CASSLYRPSSYNEQFF. The CDR3 nucleotides are TGTGCCAGCAGTTTATATCGTCCGAGCTCCTACAATGAGCAGTTCTTC.